This paragraph reports one T cell receptor (beta chain). It has no known antigen specificity. Qualities for individual bases were not recorded, and no much larger clone is one base off. This sample is part of a study of blood T cell repertoires in COVID-19 (dated by TCRdb to the early 2020s). As for the study more broadly: Collaborator samples came from the United States, Italy and Spain and covered acute and convalescent phases of COVID-19. Where available, HLA class I and class II types were obtained from metadata supplied by the sample provider rather than from assay-based typing. Samples came from the ongoing ImmuneRACE study (first 160 participants) plus 1,254 subjects from 6 global collaborators. The prospective study material was composed of cDNA or gDNA derived from T cells, B-cell-depleted T cells, or PBMCs. A de-identified subject ID, COVID-19 status, age in years and sex were almost always included in the sample metadata. Deeply sampled blood TCRbeta repertoires from subjects exposed to, actively infected with, or recovered from COVID-19 were included in the dataset. The repertoires were released in a freely available public database meant as a resource for research on the immune response to SARS-CoV-2. Here is what the overall study found, with its caveats: How much clinical and demographic metadata was included differed by source and by participant, and the metadata was provided uncurated.

The immunoSEQ Assay, a bias-controlled multiplex PCR, was used to amplify TCRbeta CDR3 regions from genomic DNA. The published analysis was carried out like this. Nucleated cell counts per sample were estimated from amplification of reference gene primers within the assay. Sequence reads were collapsed and filtered to measure the absolute abundance of every unique TCRbeta CDR3 rearrangement. For each sample, productive Simpson clonality was calculated as the square root of Simpson's diversity index across productive rearrangements. TCRdb provides this immuneACCESS table in a form limited to in-frame rearrangements. Some clones are lacking; in checked studies, under half of them reflect an unresolved V gene, and why the rest are absent is not known. From that table come the V and J calls and clone size; the DNA was used to work out D and trimming. The sample table shows about 320,000 clones, and 85% are seen once. The top ten constitute around 7.2% of the sample.

The CDR3, cysteine through phenylalanine, is 13 amino acids long. The DNA shown is the 39-base CDR3, in frame from base 1. Relative to germline, V is 0 bases shorter and J is 5 bases shorter, with 9 bases between their ends. The germline V gene specifies SGDLS as CDR1 and YYNGEE as CDR2. Collaborating institutions collected whole blood in K2EDTA tubes following their own protocols. For TCRbeta analysis, collaborators shipped samples in one of three forms: frozen whole blood, isolated PBMCs, or DNA extracted from either of those sample types. Sequenced material: peripheral blood. The chain uses TRBV9 and TRBJ2-7; TRBD1 is perhaps the D gene, given 5 matching bases. The receptor was isolated from a human donor in a cohort sampled during active COVID-19. The DNA sequence follows: TGTGCCAGCAGCGTAGGTGGGGCCGACGAGCAGTACTTC. This sequence encodes CASSVGGADEQYF.